This T cell receptor (beta chain) is from a study of kidney transplant recipient with SARS-CoV-2 infection. At least ten counts were recorded for this clonotype. Each CDR3 protein is one row after TCRdb ran MiXCR on the reads. The sample lists under 250,000 distinct CDR3 sequences; about 30% were seen once. With 2 bases removed from V and 0 bases from J, the gap between germline ends came to 14 bases. The V gene's germline CDR1 is MDHEN and CDR2 SYDVKM. CDR3 length: 16 residues. The TCR was taken from a male patient aged 25-45 years who had COVID-19 and was a kidney transplant recipient. Some T cells may have come from the graft donor. This material consisted of a blood sample, taken at baseline and on roughly day 110 from a kidney transplant recipient. V gene TRBV28 combines with J gene TRBJ2-7; no clear D. This CDR3 is CASSLSGMFGSYEQYF. The CDR3 bases are TGTGCCAGCAGTTTAAGTGGTATGTTTGGCTCCTACGAGCAGTACTTC.